A selection of T cell receptor beta chains follows, all from one sample in a study of blood T cells in healthy people across ages. TCRdb redid the calling of the 5' RACE reads with MiXCR, one entry per CDR3 protein. The sample carries roughly 1,100,000 distinct CDR3 sequences, 25% recorded once. These same data were also listed under a study on T cells of mothers and their children.

What was sequenced was blood. The receptors here all came from a girl aged 2 to 10 in good health. Both conserved end residues are trimmed from each CDR3.

j_call,v_call,cdr3_aa
TRBJ2-7,TRBV27,ATTRYPGQGYEQY
TRBJ2-3,TRBV15,ATSGFTTGGGRDTQY
NA,TRBV7-3,ASSLLGGIRNGQF
TRBJ2-3,TRBV20-1,SAREGTTKPDTQY
TRBJ2-3,TRBV9,ASSVEGGRLDTQY
TRBJ1-2,TRBV20-1,SARERTLSYGYT
TRBJ1-4,TRBV7-9,ASSPSGRGPKEKLF
TRBJ1-5,TRBV27,ASSLRFTGDSNQPQH
TRBJ1-1,TRBV29-1,SAGDHRGMNTEAF
TRBJ1-4,TRBV20-1,SAWPGTVEKLF
TRBJ2-1,TRBV29-1,SAEPGQGDYNEQL
TRBJ2-1,TRBV3-1,ASSQDRTSGEHNEQF
TRBJ2-7,TRBV7-8,ASSGDRIYEQY
TRBJ2-5,TRBV2,ASSEGGIQETQY
TRBJ2-5,TRBV6-2/TRBV6-3,ARGLQETQY
TRBJ2-5,TRBV7-8,ASSLISGGVEETQY
TRBJ2-3,TRBV12-3/TRBV12-4,ASSGLLTDAQY
TRBJ2-5,TRBV3-1,ASSPIFQTQY
TRBJ2-5,TRBV9,ASSVGGRGTQY
TRBJ1-3,TRBV27,ASSHQGAGNTIY
TRBJ2-5,TRBV5-4,ASSPDRALEF
TRBJ2-7,TRBV12-3/TRBV12-4,ASGESSEQY
TRBJ2-7,TRBV4-2,ASSQGHSGTMRYEQY
TRBJ2-5,TRBV5-1,ASSLDAWVTQY
TRBJ2-3,TRBV5-6,ASSSALRLAGLPRTDTQY
TRBJ1-4,TRBV12-3/TRBV12-4,ASTTGGYEKLF
TRBJ1-6,TRBV4-2,ASSQAGNNSPLH
TRBJ1-2,TRBV12-5,ASGLDPQKRGYT
TRBJ2-5,TRBV29-1,SALKAGGETQY
TRBJ2-1,TRBV6-5,ASSYSLAGVYNEQF
NA,TRBV27,ASSPPPWRGGPEEQY
TRBJ2-7,TRBV7-6,ASGGMADSYEQY
TRBJ1-1,TRBV4-3,ASSQSEGVEAF